This TCR beta chain is from a study of T-cell reconstitution after alpha-beta-depleted transplantation in children. Unique molecular identifiers were built into the TCRbeta library. Each CDR3 protein gets one entry after TCRdb re-called the PCR reads with MiXCR. This table holds about 610,000 distinct CDR3 sequences, under 12% found once. After removal of 5 bases from V and 2 bases from J, the junction contained 6 bases not matched to a gene. CDR3 length equals 15 residues. Germline CDR1 reads SGHTA; CDR2 reads FQGNSA. This chain links TRBV7-2 with TRBJ2-7, with 10 bases matching TRBD2. The sequences come from PBMCs from the stem cell graft donor, collected from the stem cell graft. This TCR came from a human donor who donated a stem cell graft to a child with acute myeloid leukemia. CDR3 protein: CASSLPSGGTYEQYF. DNA of the CDR3: TGTGCCAGCAGCCTTCCTAGCGGGGGAACCTACGAGCAGTACTTC.